The clone carrying this T cell receptor beta chain was seen ten or more times. As yet, its antigen is unknown. This specimen belongs to a study of tumor-infiltrating lymphocytes in primary liver carcinoma. About the research overall: Between about 4 and 11 cm across, the tumors were all of stage T1-T3 N0M0.

Study findings and constraints: Blood trailed tumors significantly in top-250-clone fraction (p = 0.039).

Using a constant-region primer together with ProtoScript II reverse transcriptase, TCR beta cDNA was made from 450 to 600 ng of total RNA. Construction of TCR beta libraries relied on three successive nested multiplex PCR rounds employing slightly modified ARM-PCR. The study ran its first two PCR rounds for around 9 cycles each, using TRBV1-TRBV30 forward primers and a C-beta reverse primer. TCRdb independently ran MiXCR on the multiplex PCR reads; one entry per CDR3 protein. The sample includes 300,000 to 400,000 distinct CDR3 sequences, about 61% of them seen just once. Germline DNA was also extracted, while the blood RNA originated from unsorted whole blood. No patient had received treatment, and all had chronic HBV infection. Roughly 4.4 milliliters of peripheral blood were gathered ahead of the operation. From germline, CDR1 is LGHNA and CDR2 YSLEER. This CDR3 contains 14 residues. With 0 bases removed from V and 5 bases from J, the gap between germline ends came to 7 bases.

What was sequenced was peripheral blood. This chain uses TRBV4-3 with TRBJ2-2; the D is unclear. The clonotype comes from a man aged 35-49 years with primary liver carcinoma and hepatitis B virus infection. The CDR3 spells CASSQEGSTGELFF. For the CDR3, the DNA is TGCGCCAGCAGCCAAGAAGGGTCGACCGGGGAGCTGTTTTTT.